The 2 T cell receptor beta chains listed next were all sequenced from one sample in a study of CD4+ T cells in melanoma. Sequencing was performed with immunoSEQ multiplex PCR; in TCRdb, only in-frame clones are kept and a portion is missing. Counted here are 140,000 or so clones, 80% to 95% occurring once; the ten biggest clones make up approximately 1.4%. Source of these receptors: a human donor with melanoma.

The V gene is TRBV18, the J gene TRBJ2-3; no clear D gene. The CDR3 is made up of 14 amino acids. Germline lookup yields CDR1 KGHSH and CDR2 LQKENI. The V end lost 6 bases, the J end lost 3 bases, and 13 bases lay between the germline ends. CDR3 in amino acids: CASSGSRATDTQYF. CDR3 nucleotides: TGTGCCAGCTCCGGTAGTAGGGCGACAGATACGCAGTATTTT.

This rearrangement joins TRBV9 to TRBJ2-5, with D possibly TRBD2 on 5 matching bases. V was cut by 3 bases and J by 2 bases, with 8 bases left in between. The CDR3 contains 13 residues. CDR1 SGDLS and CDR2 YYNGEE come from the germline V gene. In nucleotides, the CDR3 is TGTGCCAGCAGCGATCCGGGGCAAGAGACCCAGTACTTC. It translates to CASSDPGQETQYF. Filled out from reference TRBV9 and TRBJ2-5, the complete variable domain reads DSGVTQTPKHLITATGQRVTLRCSPRSGDLSVYWYQQSLDQGLQFLIQYYNGEERAKGNILERFSAQQFPDLHSELNLSSLELGDSALYFCASSDPGQETQYFGPGTRLLVL.